Described below is a single T cell receptor beta chain sequence and its context. Germline V gene sequence: CDR1 LNHDA, CDR2 SQIVND (reference sequence). Trimming took 6 bases from V and 0 from J; bases not matched to a gene: 2. The CDR3 extends over 15 amino acids. The sample is drawn from a study of blood T cell repertoires in COVID-19. Some clones are missing from TCRdb's copy, which holds only in-frame ones; the method was immunoSEQ multiplex PCR. The sample records 130,000 or so clones, around 83% being singletons. Material: peripheral blood. The sequence was collected from a human donor in a cohort sampled during active COVID-19. The V and J genes are TRBV19 and TRBJ1-6, with 7 bases lining up with TRBD1. The CDR3 bases are TGTGCCAGTAGCTGGGACAGCTCCTATAATTCACCCCTCCACTTT. It yields the protein CASSWDSSYNSPLHF.